The sample holds a few counts of the clone carrying this TCR beta chain. Its target is not known. J gave up 11 bases and V 5 bases, and 12 bases lay outside the gene matches. Germline V gene lookup returns CDR1 KGHDR and CDR2 SFDVKD. The CDR3 runs 15 residues. The data were taken from a study of CD8+CD57+ T cells in acquired aplastic anemia. The authors sequenced patients whose flow cytometry had shown CD8+CD57+ cell expansion. Genomic DNA served as template for TCR beta VDJ and CDR3 profiling. TCRdb analysed the reads with MiXCR anew, one entry per CDR3 protein. The table has approximately 170,000 distinct CDR3 sequences, over 40% seen once; the top ten hold 2.5% to 4%. Study results and limitations: Patients and controls were found to share 25 to 35 CD8+ CDR3 sequences.

The sequence came from a human donor with aplastic anemia. The V and J genes are TRBV24-1 and TRBJ2-3; 10 bases fit TRBD2. Sequencing was performed on sorted CD4+, CD8+, or CD8+CD57+ T cells (not recorded which) from PBMCs. CDR3 region: CATSGIAGGGSEQYF. Here the CDR3 DNA reads TGTGCCACCAGTGGCATAGCGGGAGGAGGGAGTGAGCAGTATTTT.